The 19 T cell receptor beta chains presented below share a single source sample, sequenced in a study of T cells in Graves' hyperthyroidism and ophthalmopathy. RNA transcripts gave rise to amplified TCR beta CDR3 regions. A first-round RT-PCR of the TCR CDR3 used the HTBI primer set. MiXCR, applied by TCRdb to the multiplex PCR reads, yields one record per CDR3 protein. Here the sample spans 400,000 to 550,000 distinct CDR3 sequences, roughly a quarter being singletons. The sequenced material came from blood. All receptors come from a woman younger than 45 with Graves' ophthalmopathy.

This clonotype was counted ten times or more. V and J are TRBV6-1 and TRBJ2-4, with 9 bases fitting TRBD2. Trimming removed 0 bases from V and 5 bases from J; junction bases left unmatched: 5. The CDR3 is made up of 16 amino acids. Germline CDR1 is MNHNS and CDR2 is SASEGT. This CDR3 reads CASSEAWRGGQNIQYF. Written as DNA, the CDR3 is TGTGCCAGCAGTGAAGCTTGGCGGGGGGGCCAAAACATTCAGTACTTC.

This clonotype was counted many times. This sequence joins TRBV6-1 and TRBJ2-5; D not resolved. Per the germline V gene, CDR1 is MNHNS and CDR2 is SASEGT. This CDR3 has 14 amino acids. V was shortened by 0 bases and J by 3 bases, with 8 bases between the two germline ends. The CDR3 spells CASSEAVLKETQYF. CDR3 nucleotides: TGTGCCAGCAGTGAAGCGGTATTAAAAGAGACCCAGTACTTC.

The gene calls are TRBV2 and TRBJ2-3; 9 nucleotides align to TRBD2. The germline CDR1 and CDR2 sequences are SNHLY and FYNNEI. The CDR3 is made up of 15 amino acids. Trimming at V came to 6 bases and at J to 0 bases, leaving 4 bases not matched to a gene. The CDR3 nucleotides are TGTGCCAGCAGGGCTAGCGGGAAAAGCACAGATACGCAGTATTTT. Its translation: CASRASGKSTDTQYF.

This clonotype was observed many times. A read error may be the cause here, since a much bigger clone is one base away. CDR3 sequence reads: CASSRSTNTEAFF. In DNA, the CDR3 is TGTGCCAGCAGCCGAAGTACGAACACTGAAGCTTTCTTT. The chain is built from TRBV7-9 and TRBJ1-1, with no clear D. CDR1 and CDR2 (germline): SEHNR, FQNEAQ (reference sequence). The CDR3 length is 13 residues. Trimming stripped 5 bases from V and 1 base from J, with 8 bases between.

J is TRBJ2-7 and V is TRBV28; TRBD1 matches 8 bases. This CDR3 is built from 13 residues. The germline gives CDR1 MDHEN, CDR2 SYDVKM. V dropped 10 bases and J dropped 4; count of bases not matched to a gene: 9. CDR3 nucleotide sequence: TGTGCCACCTTCACAGGACAGGGTTACGAGCAGTACTTC. Protein product: CATFTGQGYEQYF.

This clonotype came up many times. The chain is built from TRBV20-1 and TRBJ2-3; D uncertain. With 1 base removed from V and 4 bases from J, the gap between germline ends came to 6 bases. The CDR3 sequence is 12 residues long. Per the germline V gene, CDR1 is DFQATT and CDR2 is SNEGSKA (reference sequence). Written as DNA, the CDR3 is TGCAGTGCTAGAGCGGTAGCAGATACGCAGTATTTT. This sequence encodes CSARAVADTQYF.

This clonotype was observed at least ten times. V usage is TRBV2 and J usage is TRBJ2-7, with D perhaps matching TRBD1 (7 bases). The CDR3 is 14 residues long. In germline, CDR1 is SNHLY, CDR2 FYNNEI. Trimming left V 2 bases short and J 7 bases short, with 15 bases between. This CDR3 is CASSERTGRGEQYF. CDR3 bases: TGTGCCAGCAGTGAAAGGACAGGTCGGGGGGAGCAGTACTTC. Drawing the rest from reference TRBV2 and TRBJ2-7, the complete variable domain is EPEVTQTPSHQVTQMGQEVILRCVPISNHLYFYWYRQILGQKVEFLVSFYNNEISEKSEIFDDQFSVERPDGSNFTLKIRSTKLEDSAMYFCASSERTGRGEQYFGPGTRLTVT.

This sequence joins TRBV2 and TRBJ1-1; 7 bases line up with TRBD1. This CDR3 is 16 amino acids long. The trim removed 7 bases at V and 1 base at J, leaving 12 bases unmatched. From germline, CDR1 is SNHLY and CDR2 FYNNEI. The CDR3 spells CASTRVAGGRNTEAFF. Here the CDR3 DNA reads TGTGCCAGCACAAGAGTGGCAGGGGGGAGGAACACTGAAGCTTTCTTT.

This clonotype came up many times. Written as DNA, the CDR3 is TGTGCCATCAGTGAAGGGGGGGAGACGAGTTCCTACGAGCAGTACTTC. This codes for CAISEGGETSSYEQYF. This chain links TRBV10-3 with TRBJ2-7; TRBD2 might be the D (7 bases). CDR3 length equals 16 residues. Trimming left V 3 bases short and J 1 base short, with 16 bases between. The germline CDR1 and CDR2 sequences are ENHRY and SYGVKD.

This clonotype was observed many times. The genes are TRBV20-1 and TRBJ2-2; 8 bases line up with TRBD2. Trimming cost V 3 bases and J 4 bases; bases outside gene matches: 16. The CDR3 loop spans 18 amino acids. Per germline, CDR1 DFQATT and CDR2 SNEGSKA (reference sequence). CDR3 sequence: CSARGGGFGGASTGELFF. The DNA for the CDR3 is TGCAGTGCTAGGGGCGGTGGGTTCGGGGGGGCCAGCACCGGGGAGCTGTTTTTT.

Note on this clonotype: One end of the junction fails to match germline, which may point to a read error. The chain has TRBV12-3 or TRBV12-4 and TRBJ1-5, with D perhaps matching TRBD1 (5 bases). CDR3 length: 17 amino acids. The CDR3 spells CASSFLPDRYSNQPKHF. The CDR3 bases are TGTGCCAGCAGTTTCCTCCCCGACAGATATAGCAATCAGCCCAAGCATTTT.

The chain is built from TRBV6-2 or TRBV6-3 and TRBJ2-2, with 7 bases that match TRBD1. The CDR3 runs 16 residues. J was trimmed by 0 bases and V by 4 bases; bases with no gene match: 5. Germline CDR1 MNHEY, CDR2 SVGEGT. The CDR3 DNA reads as TGTGCCAGCAGTTCCCCCGGGACAGCGAACACCGGGGAGCTGTTTTTT. Translation gives CASSSPGTANTGELFF.

This clonotype was counted only a few times. J is TRBJ2-4 and V is TRBV19; D gene ambiguous. Germline CDR1 reads LNHDA; CDR2 reads SQIVND (reference sequence). The CDR3 consists of 16 residues. V shed 5 bases and J shed 0 bases, with 14 bases lying between them. The CDR3 loop reads CASSDGLTLAKNIQYF. CDR3 nucleotides: TGTGCCAGTAGTGATGGGCTCACGTTAGCCAAAAACATTCAGTACTTC.

This clonotype was counted at least ten times. The rearrangement links TRBV5-1 to TRBJ1-5; no clear D. Germline V gives CDR1 SGHRS, CDR2 YFSETQ. V lost 4 bases and J lost 5, with 10 bases in between. The CDR3 has 13 residues. The CDR3 sequence is CASSPGRDQPQHF. As DNA, the CDR3 is TGCGCCAGCAGCCCGGGGAGAGATCAGCCCCAGCATTTT.

The CDR3 protein is CASSEDGRPLTEAFF. In nucleotides, the CDR3 is TGTGCCAGCAGCGAGGACGGTCGGCCCCTCACTGAAGCTTTCTTT. V gene TRBV7-9 combines with J gene TRBJ1-1; D unresolved. The length of the CDR3 is 15 residues. CDR1 SEHNR and CDR2 FQNEAQ come from the germline V gene (reference sequence). The V end was cut by 5 bases, the J end by 4 bases, with 17 bases between.

At least ten counts were recorded for this clonotype. The rearrangement links TRBV6-2 or TRBV6-3 to TRBJ1-5, with D possibly matching TRBD1 (5 bases). Germline V gene data show CDR1 as MNHEY and CDR2 as SVGEGT. The V end was cut by 2 bases, the J end by 0 bases, with 11 bases between. The CDR3 contains 16 residues. The CDR3 loop is CASSYPPGSSNQPQHF. The CDR3 coding sequence is TGTGCCAGCAGTTACCCTCCAGGGTCTAGCAATCAGCCCCAGCATTTT.

On this clonotype itself: A junction boundary mismatches the germline segment, possibly from a read error. This rearrangement joins TRBV7-2 to TRBJ2-7; the D call may be TRBD1 or TRBD2 (5 bases each). The germline V gene has CDR1 SGHTA and CDR2 FQGNSA. CDR3 length: 8 amino acids. CDR3 bases: TGTGCCAGCAGCCCCGGGACCTTC. Amino acids: CASSPGTF.

This clonotype was picked up many times. V and J are TRBV7-9 and TRBJ2-7; 9 bases map to TRBD1. J lost 5 bases, V lost 5 bases, and 7 bases had no gene match. Germline CDR1 and CDR2: SEHNR and FQNEAQ (reference sequence). CDR3 length equals 14 residues. CDR3 DNA: TGTGCCAGCAGCAGGGGACAGGGTAGTCACGAGCAGTACTTC. It specifies CASSRGQGSHEQYF.

This clonotype was seen at least ten times. The junction departs from germline at one end; a sequencing error may be responsible. The chain employs TRBV5-1 and TRBJ2-7; 10 nucleotides align to TRBD1. The germline gives CDR1 SGHRS, CDR2 YFSETQ. This CDR3 contains 14 residues. This CDR3 is CAGSPTGGAIEQYF. DNA of the CDR3: TGCGCCGGCAGCCCGACAGGGGGCGCGATCGAGCAGTACTTC. Complete variable domain (other parts from reference TRBV5-1 and TRBJ2-7): KAGVTQTPRYLIKTRGQQVTLSCSPISGHRSVSWYQQTPGQGLQFLFEYFSETQRNKGNFPGRFSGRQFSNSRSEMNVSTLELGDSALYLCAGSPTGGAIEQYFGPGTRLTVT.